These 22 T cell receptor beta chains came from one sample sequenced in a study of blood T cell repertoires in COVID-19. Here immunoSEQ multiplex PCR was the method, and the copy in TCRdb shows in-frame clones only, minus some. The sample lists about 140,000 clones, 65% to 85% occurring once. Sequencing was done on a sample of peripheral blood. The receptors come from an older woman with acute or convalescent COVID-19.

CDR3 DNA sequence: TGCGCCAGCAGCTCTTCCCTAGCGGGAGGGCACAATGAGCAGTTCTTC. Its protein product is CASSSSLAGGHNEQFF. The chain has TRBV5-1 and TRBJ2-1, with 12 positions matching TRBD2. Germline CDR1 SGHRS, CDR2 YFSETQ. V trimming: 3 bases; J trimming: 5 bases; junction bases outside the gene matches: 6. The CDR3 loop spans 16 amino acids.

The V and J genes are TRBV5-6 and TRBJ2-1; D might be TRBD1 (6 bases). Germline V lookup: CDR1 SGHDT, CDR2 YYEEEE. The CDR3 is 13 residues long. The germline V and J ends were trimmed by 0 bases and 10 bases, with 11 bases remaining between them. The CDR3 DNA reads TGTGCCAGCAGCTTGGGGGGGCCCGTGGAGCAGTTCTTC. This sequence encodes CASSLGGPVEQFF.

This chain links TRBV10-3 with TRBJ1-1; 10 bases map to TRBD1. The V gene end was trimmed by 7 bases and the J gene end by 1 base; junction bases not matched to a gene: 3. Germline values: CDR1 ENHRY, CDR2 SYGVKD. The CDR3 covers 14 residues. In DNA, the CDR3 is TGTGCCATCAAAGGGACAGGGGAGAACACTGAAGCTTTCTTT. This encodes CAIKGTGENTEAFF.

The chain recombines TRBV18 with TRBJ2-7; D may be TRBD1 (5 bases). Germline V gene data show CDR1 as KGHSH and CDR2 as LQKENI. V was shortened by 5 bases and J by 4 bases, with 12 bases between the two germline ends. The CDR3 extends over 13 amino acids. CDR3 sequence (DNA): TGTGCCAGCTCATCCGACAGTGGATACGAGCAGTACTTC. Translated: CASSSDSGYEQYF.

The chain recombines TRBV11-1 with TRBJ2-3; D is uncertain. There are 16 residues in the CDR3. V lost 1 base and J lost 0, with 11 bases in between. The germline V gene encodes CDR1 SGHAT and CDR2 FQDESV (reference sequence). The CDR3 coding sequence is TGTGCCAGCAGCTTAGGGAGAACCGCTAGCACAGATACGCAGTATTTT. This gives the protein CASSLGRTASTDTQYF.

CDR3 nucleotide sequence: TGTGCCAGCAGGACAGGGATCTCCTATGGCTACACCTTC. It yields the protein CASRTGISYGYTF. This sequence joins TRBV28 and TRBJ1-2; 7 bases are shared with TRBD1. The V gene's germline CDR1 is MDHEN and CDR2 SYDVKM. V dropped 6 bases and J dropped 4; count of bases not matched to a gene: 5. CDR3 length: 13 residues.

The rearrangement joins TRBV25-1 to TRBJ1-1, with TRBD1 as a possible D gene (6 bases). Germline values: CDR1 MGHDK, CDR2 SYGVNS. The CDR3 has 13 residues. With 3 bases removed from V and 1 base from J, the gap between germline ends came to 6 bases. The CDR3 loop is CASSDRGNTEAFF. CDR3 in DNA: TGTGCCAGCAGTGACAGGGGGAACACTGAAGCTTTCTTT. Full variable domain (rest looked up from reference TRBV25-1 and TRBJ1-1): EADIYQTPRYLVIGTGKKITLECSQTMGHDKMYWYQQDPGMELHLIHYSYGVNSTEKGDLSSESTVSRIRTEHFPLTLESARPSHTSQYLCASSDRGNTEAFFGQGTRLTVV.

This chain connects TRBV27 to TRBJ2-1; TRBD2 agrees at 13 bases. With V trimmed by 6 bases and J by 4 bases, 3 bases remained unmatched. Per the germline V gene, CDR1 is MNHEY and CDR2 is SMNVEV (reference sequence). There are 15 residues in the CDR3. The CDR3, as DNA: TGTGCCAGCAGGGAACTAGCGGGAGGGTACAATGAGCAGTTCTTC. It codes for CASRELAGGYNEQFF.

The chain recombines TRBV6-1 with TRBJ1-1; D unresolved. The germline V gene encodes CDR1 MNHNS and CDR2 SASEGT. The CDR3 extends over 16 amino acids. V was trimmed by 0 bases and J by 0 bases, leaving 11 bases between them. The CDR3 loop is CASSEAIGVLNTEAFF. CDR3 nucleotides: TGTGCCAGCAGTGAAGCTATCGGGGTCTTGAACACTGAAGCTTTCTTT.

This chain connects TRBV15 to TRBJ2-3, with TRBD1 as a possible D gene (5 bases). This CDR3 region has 15 residues. V shed 3 bases and J shed 5 bases, with 15 bases lying between them. Germline CDR1 reads LNHNV; CDR2 reads YYDKDF (reference sequence). The CDR3 DNA is TGTGCCACCAGCAGGTCAACCGACAGAGGAGATACGCAGTATTTT. It specifies CATSRSTDRGDTQYF.

The chain employs TRBV7-9 and TRBJ1-2, with D unclear. The germline gives CDR1 SEHNR, CDR2 FQNEAQ (reference sequence). CDR3 size: 11 residues. Trimming took 9 bases from V and 5 from J, leaving 10 bases between them. The CDR3 spells CASDNEYGYTF. The CDR3 DNA follows: TGTGCCAGTGACAATGAATATGGCTACACCTTC.

As regards this clone: Other nucleotide sequences in the sample specify the same CDR3. The CDR3 coding sequence is TGTGCCAGCAGCTTGTTGCCCCGGGAGACCCAGTACTTC. Amino acid sequence: CASSLLPRETQYF. The gene calls are TRBV5-4 and TRBJ2-5; D not certain. The CDR3 is 13 amino acids. Germline V gene data show CDR1 as SGHNT and CDR2 as YYREEE (reference sequence). The V and J ends lost 1 base and 5 bases respectively, with 9 bases between them.

V is TRBV29-1 and J is TRBJ1-2; no clear D gene. The ends were cut back, 0 bases at V and 6 bases at J, with 14 bases in the middle. CDR1 SQVTM and CDR2 ANQGSEA come from the germline V gene. The CDR3 spans 14 residues. In DNA, the CDR3 is TGCAGCGTTGAAGATCGTTTCGCGGGGAATGGCTACACCTTC. Translation: CSVEDRFAGNGYTF.

The gene calls are TRBV18 and TRBJ1-1, with TRBD1 as a possible D gene (5 bases). The CDR3 is 16 amino acids. The germline V gene has CDR1 KGHSH and CDR2 LQKENI. V lost 3 bases, J lost 1 base, and 15 bases lay in between. CDR3 nucleotides: TGTGCCAGCTCACCTGTCGGACACCCGACGAACACTGAAGCTTTCTTT. Its translation: CASSPVGHPTNTEAFF.

The chain has TRBV11-2 and TRBJ2-7; no clear D gene. The germline gives CDR1 SGHAT, CDR2 FQNNGV. Deletions cut 3 bases from V and 4 bases from J, with 10 bases between. This CDR3 is 13 amino acids long. The CDR3 here is CASSFYSGYEQYF. CDR3 DNA: TGTGCCAGCAGCTTTTATTCAGGATACGAGCAGTACTTC. The whole variable domain, filled in from reference TRBV11-2 and TRBJ2-7, reads EAGVAQSPRYKIIEKRQSVAFWCNPISGHATLYWYQQILGQGPKLLIQFQNNGVVDDSQLPKDRFSAERLKGVDSTLKIQPAKLEDSAVYLCASSFYSGYEQYFGPGTRLTVT.

The rearrangement links TRBV28 to TRBJ1-5; 10 nucleotides agree with TRBD1. Losses at the gene ends were 0 bases for V and 1 base for J; bases not matched to a gene: 0. CDR1 and CDR2 from the germline V gene are MDHEN and SYDVKM. The CDR3 spans 16 residues. The CDR3, as DNA: TGTGCCAGCAGTTTATGGGACAGGGGGAGCAATCAGCCCCAGCATTTT. The encoded protein is CASSLWDRGSNQPQHF. The whole variable domain, filled in from reference TRBV28 and TRBJ1-5, reads DVKVTQSSRYLVKRTGEKVFLECVQDMDHENMFWYRQDPGLGLRLIYFSYDVKMKEKGDIPEGYSVSREKKERFSLILESASTNQTSMYLCASSLWDRGSNQPQHFGDGTRLSIL.

The rearrangement links TRBV2 to TRBJ2-7; D not resolved. The CDR3 contains 15 residues. Trimming shortened V by 8 bases and J by 0 bases, and 17 bases separated the two germline ends. Per germline, CDR1 SNHLY and CDR2 FYNNEI. For the CDR3, the DNA is TGTGCCAGCCGCCAAAACACGGCTAGCTCCTACGAGCAGTACTTC. Its translation: CASRQNTASSYEQYF.

This sequence joins TRBV27 and TRBJ2-1; 14 bases match TRBD2. The V gene's germline CDR1 is MNHEY and CDR2 SMNVEV (reference sequence). This CDR3 comprises 16 residues. V shed 4 bases and J 5 bases; nucleotides not matched to a gene: 4. CDR3 region: CASSSRTSGRNNEQFF. CDR3 DNA sequence: TGTGCCAGCAGTTCGAGGACTAGCGGGAGGAACAATGAGCAGTTCTTC.

The V and J genes are TRBV6-1 and TRBJ2-1, with 10 bases identical to TRBD2. CDR3 length equals 16 residues. V lost 4 bases and J lost 7; bases outside the gene matches: 10. Germline CDR1 is MNHNS and CDR2 is SASEGT. The chain's CDR3 is CASSGRASGRGNEQFF. Here the CDR3 DNA reads TGTGCCAGCAGTGGACGGGCTAGCGGGAGAGGTAATGAGCAGTTCTTC.

The chain couples TRBV27 to TRBJ2-5; a weak D match, TRBD1 (5 bases). The ends were cut back, 3 bases at V and 4 bases at J, with 12 bases in the middle. This CDR3 contains 14 residues. CDR1 and CDR2 (germline): MNHEY, SMNVEV (reference sequence). The CDR3 bases are TGTGCCAGCAGTTTTAGGGCAGGGCGAGAGACCCAGTACTTC. Its protein is CASSFRAGRETQYF.

The rearrangement links TRBV5-5 to TRBJ1-2; D ambiguous. V lost 0 bases and J lost 4, with 10 bases in between. Germline loops: CDR1 SGHKS, CDR2 YYEKEE (reference sequence). The CDR3 consists of 14 residues. CDR3 nucleotide sequence: TGTGCCAGCAGCTTGGGGGCGCAAGGCTATGGCTACACCTTC. Protein product: CASSLGAQGYGYTF.

The chain employs TRBV27 and TRBJ2-1, with D possibly being TRBD2 (5 bases). V dropped 7 bases and J dropped 4 bases, with 23 bases sitting between them. The germline V gene encodes CDR1 MNHEY and CDR2 SMNVEV (reference sequence). CDR3 size: 17 residues. CDR3 sequence (DNA): TGTGCCAGCACCCTACTCCCGGGGTCCCACGGATACAATGAGCAGTTCTTC. Encoded protein: CASTLLPGSHGYNEQFF.